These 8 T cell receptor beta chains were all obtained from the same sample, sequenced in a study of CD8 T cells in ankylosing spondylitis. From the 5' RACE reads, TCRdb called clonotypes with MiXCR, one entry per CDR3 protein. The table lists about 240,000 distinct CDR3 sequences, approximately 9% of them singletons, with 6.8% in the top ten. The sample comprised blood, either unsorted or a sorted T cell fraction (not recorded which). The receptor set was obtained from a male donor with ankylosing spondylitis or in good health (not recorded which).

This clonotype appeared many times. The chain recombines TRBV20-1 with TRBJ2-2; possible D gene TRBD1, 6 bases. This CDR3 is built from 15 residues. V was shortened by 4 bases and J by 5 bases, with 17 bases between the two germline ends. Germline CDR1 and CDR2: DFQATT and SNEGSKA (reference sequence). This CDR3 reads CSATQGIKQTGELFF. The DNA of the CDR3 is TGCAGTGCTACACAGGGTATCAAGCAAACCGGGGAGCTGTTTTTT.

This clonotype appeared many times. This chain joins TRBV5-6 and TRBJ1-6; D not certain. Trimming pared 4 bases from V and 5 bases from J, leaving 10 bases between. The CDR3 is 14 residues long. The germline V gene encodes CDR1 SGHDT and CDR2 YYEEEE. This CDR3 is CASSPGLHNSPLHF. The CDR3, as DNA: TGTGCCAGCAGCCCGGGCCTACATAATTCACCCCTCCACTTT.

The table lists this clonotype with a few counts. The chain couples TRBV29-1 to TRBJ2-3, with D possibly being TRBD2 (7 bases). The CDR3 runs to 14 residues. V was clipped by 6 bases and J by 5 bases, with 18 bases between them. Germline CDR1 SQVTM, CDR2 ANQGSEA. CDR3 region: CSVAIGGGGDTQYF. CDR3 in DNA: TGCAGCGTGGCTATAGGGGGGGGAGGAGATACGCAGTATTTT.

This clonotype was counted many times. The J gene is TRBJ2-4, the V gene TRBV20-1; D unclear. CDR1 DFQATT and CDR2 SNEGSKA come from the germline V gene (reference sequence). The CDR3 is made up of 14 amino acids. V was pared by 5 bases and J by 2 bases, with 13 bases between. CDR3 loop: CSASPGRSKNIQYF. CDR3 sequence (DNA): TGCAGTGCTTCCCCAGGAAGGTCCAAAAACATTCAGTACTTC.

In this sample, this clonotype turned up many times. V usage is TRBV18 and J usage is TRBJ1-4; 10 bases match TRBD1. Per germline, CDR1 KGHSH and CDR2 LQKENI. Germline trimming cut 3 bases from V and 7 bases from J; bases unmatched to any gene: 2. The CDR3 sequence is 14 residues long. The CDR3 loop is CASSPGQGSEKLFF. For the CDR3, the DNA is TGTGCCAGCTCACCGGGACAGGGGAGTGAAAAACTGTTTTTT.

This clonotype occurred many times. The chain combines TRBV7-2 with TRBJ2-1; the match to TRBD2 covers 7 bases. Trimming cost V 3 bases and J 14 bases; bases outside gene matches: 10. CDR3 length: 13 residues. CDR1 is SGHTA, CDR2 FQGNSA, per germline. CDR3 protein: CASSLAGETGKFF. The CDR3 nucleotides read TGTGCCAGCAGCTTGGCGGGGGAAACGGGGAAGTTCTTC.

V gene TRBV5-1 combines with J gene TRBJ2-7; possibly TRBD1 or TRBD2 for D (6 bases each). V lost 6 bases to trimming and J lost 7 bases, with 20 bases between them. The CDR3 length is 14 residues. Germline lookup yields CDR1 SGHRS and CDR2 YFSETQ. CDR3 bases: TGCGCCAGCACCCAAGGGGGTGGAGGGCTTGAGCAGTACTTC. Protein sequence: CASTQGGGGLEQYF. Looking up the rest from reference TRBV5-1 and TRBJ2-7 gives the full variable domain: KAGVTQTPRYLIKTRGQQVTLSCSPISGHRSVSWYQQTPGQGLQFLFEYFSETQRNKGNFPGRFSGRQFSNSRSEMNVSTLELGDSALYLCASTQGGGGLEQYFGPGTRLTVT.

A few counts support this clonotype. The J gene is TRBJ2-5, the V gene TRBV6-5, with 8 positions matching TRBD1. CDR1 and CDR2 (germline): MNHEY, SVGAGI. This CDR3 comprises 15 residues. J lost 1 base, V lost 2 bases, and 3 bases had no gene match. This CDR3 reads CASSYDRGIQETQYF. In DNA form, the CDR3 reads TGTGCCAGCAGTTACGACAGGGGAATCCAAGAGACCCAGTACTTC.